These 31 T cell receptor beta chains came from one sample sequenced in a study of chronic HIV infection and antiretroviral therapy. From the 5' RACE reads, TCRdb called clonotypes with MiXCR, one entry per CDR3 protein. Altogether about 48,000 distinct CDR3 sequences are present, about 20% being singletons, with the ten largest covering 2.5% to 3%. The source material was peripheral blood. Receptors originate from an adult who had HIV and had not received antiretroviral therapy, or was an uninfected healthy control (not recorded which).

The chain is built from TRBV2 and TRBJ2-1; D ambiguous. The CDR3 runs 14 residues. In germline, CDR1 is SNHLY, CDR2 FYNNEI. The germline V and J ends were trimmed by 4 bases and 4 bases, with 11 bases remaining between them. This CDR3 reads CASSGQTLYNEQFF. In DNA form, the CDR3 reads TGTGCCAGCAGTGGACAAACGCTTTACAATGAGCAGTTCTTC.

This clonotype was observed a handful of times. CDR3 in DNA: TGTGCCAGCAGACGGAGGCTTGGTGAGCAGTTCTTC. This encodes CASRRRLGEQFF. The chain is built from TRBV28 and TRBJ2-1, with a weak D call TRBD2 (5 bases). The CDR3 runs to 12 residues. From germline, CDR1 is MDHEN and CDR2 SYDVKM. V gave up 6 bases and J gave up 9 bases, with 12 bases separating them.

The chain couples TRBV7-2 to TRBJ2-4; D is perhaps TRBD1 or TRBD2 (5 bases each). CDR3 length: 16 amino acids. V was cut by 1 base and J by 1 base, with 11 bases left in between. Germline V CDR1 and CDR2: SGHTA, FQGNSA. CDR3 bases: TGTGCCAGCAGCTTAGTCTCCAGGGAGGCCAAAAACATTCAGTACTTC. The encoded protein is CASSLVSREAKNIQYF.

The gene calls are TRBV29-1 and TRBJ2-7, with a weak D call TRBD2 (5 bases). CDR3 length: 12 amino acids. The V gene's germline CDR1 is SQVTM and CDR2 ANQGSEA. Trimming removed 1 base from V and 3 bases from J, with 7 bases in between. CDR3 in amino acids: CSVEGTDYEQYF. The CDR3 region has the DNA TGCAGCGTTGAAGGGACTGACTACGAGCAGTACTTC.

The genes are TRBV27 and TRBJ1-4; no clear D gene. CDR1 and CDR2 (germline): MNHEY, SMNVEV (reference sequence). Trimming removed 3 bases at V and 8 bases at J, with 16 bases between. CDR3 size: 15 residues. The CDR3 is CASSLVGSTGEKLFF. DNA for the CDR3: TGTGCCAGCAGTTTGGTGGGGTCCACGGGCGAAAAACTGTTTTTT.

Worth noting for this clonotype: This likely comes from a read error, as the CDR3 has no conserved phenylalanine or tryptophan at its end. The DNA is omitted, as the CDR3 cannot be located on it reliably, and the CDR3 follows TCRdb's listing. The rearrangement links TRBV6-5 to TRBJ2-5; the D call in the table, TRBD2, was not verified against the DNA. The CDR3 contains 11 residues when both ends are counted. The germline gives CDR1 MNHEY, CDR2 SVGAGI. This CDR3 is CANRLLAGPQI.

This chain uses TRBV29-1 with TRBJ2-7, with unresolved D. CDR1 SQVTM and CDR2 ANQGSEA come from the germline V gene. The V end lost 0 bases, the J end lost 1 base, and 7 bases lay between the germline ends. The CDR3 has 13 amino acids. CDR3 sequence (DNA): TGCAGCGTTGAAGATCTGGTGTCCTACGAGCAGTACTTC. This encodes CSVEDLVSYEQYF.

CDR3 DNA sequence: TGCGCCAGCAGCGCGGTAGCGGCCTACGAGCAGTACTTC. Residues: CASSAVAAYEQYF. The rearrangement joins TRBV4-1 to TRBJ2-7, with D maybe TRBD2 (6 bases). Germline values: CDR1 MGHRA, CDR2 YSYEKL. The CDR3 runs 13 residues. V was clipped by 5 bases and J by 2 bases, with 10 bases between them.

This clonotype has only a few counts. The rearrangement joins TRBV2 to TRBJ2-4, with D possibly being TRBD2 (6 bases). CDR3 length: 17 residues. Trimming took off 4 bases at V and 0 bases at J, with 16 bases between the two ends. Germline V gene data show CDR1 as SNHLY and CDR2 as FYNNEI. CDR3 bases: TGTGCCAGCAGTGCGGGCCCGGCGGGGTTAGCCAAAAACATTCAGTACTTC. Its translation: CASSAGPAGLAKNIQYF.

This clonotype was observed a few times. This chain connects TRBV6-1 to TRBJ2-7; the match to TRBD1 covers 7 bases. The length of the CDR3 is 14 residues. V lost 4 bases, J lost 6 bases, and 9 bases stayed unmatched. Germline CDR1 and CDR2: MNHNS and SASEGT. The CDR3 bases are TGTGCCAGCAGTGTCGAGAGGGGGCAGTTCGAGCAGTACTTC. This encodes CASSVERGQFEQYF.

The table lists this clonotype with a few counts. The rearrangement joins TRBV20-1 to TRBJ1-4; D not resolved. V gave up 3 bases and J gave up 8 bases, with 7 bases separating them. The CDR3 runs 11 residues. Germline V gives CDR1 DFQATT, CDR2 SNEGSKA (reference sequence). The CDR3 loop reads CSASIREKLFF. The CDR3 DNA follows: TGCAGTGCTAGTATAAGAGAAAAACTGTTTTTT.

This clonotype was recorded a few times. The rearrangement joins TRBV29-1 to TRBJ2-5, with D unclear. The V gene lost 6 bases and the J gene lost 2 bases, with 16 bases spanning the gap. The CDR3 has 14 amino acids. Germline CDR1 is SQVTM and CDR2 is ANQGSEA. The CDR3 DNA follows: TGCAGCGTGCGGCGCCTTGCCGGACAAGAGACCCAGTACTTC. This codes for CSVRRLAGQETQYF. Full variable domain (outside the CDR3, taken from reference TRBV29-1 and TRBJ2-5): SAVISQKPSRDICQRGTSLTIQCQVDSQVTMMFWYRQQPGQSLTLIATANQGSEATYESGFVIDKFPISRPNLTFSTLTVSNMSPEDSSIYLCSVRRLAGQETQYFGPGTRLLVL.

A few counts support this clonotype. This chain uses TRBV6-7 with TRBJ2-5; unclear D gene. TRBV6-7 is an open reading frame, and its role is uncertain. The CDR3 loop spans 13 amino acids. V gave up 2 bases and J gave up 3 bases, with 7 bases separating them. The CDR3 region has the DNA TGTGCCAGCAGTTACCACAGCAAAGAGACCCAGTACTTC. This codes for CASSYHSKETQYF.

This clonotype was picked up a small number of times. This chain connects TRBV4-1 to TRBJ2-1; D is possibly TRBD2 (6 bases). V was cut by 3 bases and J by 2 bases, with 14 bases left in between. This CDR3 has 16 amino acids. CDR1 is MGHRA and CDR2 is YSYEKL in the germline V gene. DNA for the CDR3: TGCGCCAGCAGCCAGCCGACTAGAGGGACCTACAATGAGCAGTTCTTC. Translating gives CASSQPTRGTYNEQFF.

The CDR3 DNA is TGCAGCGCCGACAGGGAAGCTAACTATGGCTACACCTTC. Protein product: CSADREANYGYTF. The chain employs TRBV29-1 and TRBJ1-2, with TRBD1 matching over 7 bases. Germline V CDR1 and CDR2: SQVTM, ANQGSEA. The CDR3 covers 13 residues. The V gene end was trimmed by 7 bases and the J gene end by 0 bases; junction bases not matched to a gene: 5. The entire variable domain, with the rest obtained from reference TRBV29-1 and TRBJ1-2, is as follows: SAVISQKPSRDICQRGTSLTIQCQVDSQVTMMFWYRQQPGQSLTLIATANQGSEATYESGFVIDKFPISRPNLTFSTLTVSNMSPEDSSIYLCSADREANYGYTFGSGTRLTVV.

J is TRBJ2-7 and V is TRBV12-3 or TRBV12-4, with D uncertain. The ends were cut back, 8 bases at V and 0 bases at J, with 8 bases in the middle. The CDR3 contains 12 residues. The CDR3 loop reads CASAPGSYEQYF. The CDR3 DNA sequence: TGTGCCAGCGCACCAGGCTCCTACGAGCAGTACTTC.

The table lists this clonotype with a count of one. The chain carries TRBV28 and TRBJ1-4, with TRBD1 matching over 9 bases. The CDR3 totals 14 residues. V gave up 7 bases and J gave up 8 bases; unmatched junction bases: 8. Germline CDR1 and CDR2: MDHEN and SYDVKM. CDR3 DNA sequence: TGTGCCAGCATACTGACAGGGGGAGGAGAAAAACTGTTTTTT. Translating it yields CASILTGGGEKLFF.

This chain joins TRBV10-3 and TRBJ1-1; D is uncertain. V lost 9 bases and J 1 base, leaving 9 bases between the germline ends. The CDR3 loop spans 12 amino acids. Germline V gives CDR1 ENHRY, CDR2 SYGVKD. Here the CDR3 reads CAIVTPNTEAFF. Written as DNA, the CDR3 is TGTGCCATAGTAACACCGAACACTGAAGCTTTCTTT.

This clonotype came up a few times. V is TRBV29-1 and J is TRBJ1-1; no reliable D call. V was clipped by 8 bases and J by 0 bases, with 10 bases between them. This CDR3 is 12 amino acids long. The germline CDR1 and CDR2 sequences are SQVTM and ANQGSEA. CDR3 residues: CSSSYMNTEAFF. The CDR3 nucleotides read TGCAGCTCCTCATATATGAACACTGAAGCTTTCTTT.

The DNA of the CDR3 is TGTGCCAGTCCCCCGCCGGGACTTACCACAGATACGCAGTATTTT. Residues: CASPPPGLTTDTQYF. V gene TRBV28 combines with J gene TRBJ2-3, with D possibly being TRBD2 (6 bases). V gave up 9 bases and J gave up 2 bases, with 18 bases separating them. Germline CDR1 MDHEN, CDR2 SYDVKM. The CDR3 has 15 residues.

V and J are TRBV29-1 and TRBJ2-7, with D perhaps TRBD1 (5 bases). The CDR3 has 12 amino acids. V was shortened by 4 bases and J by 2 bases, with 9 bases between the two germline ends. CDR1 is SQVTM, CDR2 ANQGSEA, per germline. CDR3 in amino acids: CSVGQGAYEQYF. CDR3 nucleotide sequence: TGCAGCGTTGGTCAGGGTGCCTACGAGCAGTACTTC.

The chain couples TRBV10-1 to TRBJ2-7; TRBD1 might be the D (5 bases). Trimming shortened V by 3 bases and J by 6 bases, and 9 bases separated the two germline ends. The CDR3 covers 12 residues. Per the germline V gene, CDR1 is WNHNN and CDR2 is SYGVQD (reference sequence). The CDR3 sequence is CASSDQGFEQYF. Here the CDR3 DNA reads TGCGCCAGCAGTGATCAGGGTTTCGAGCAGTACTTC.

This clonotype was seen once. The V call is TRBV19, the J call TRBJ2-7; unclear D gene. This CDR3 comprises 13 residues. The ends were cut back, 3 bases at V and 4 bases at J, with 10 bases in the middle. CDR1 LNHDA and CDR2 SQIVND come from the germline V gene (reference sequence). CDR3 amino acids: CASSISDGYEQYF. The DNA for the CDR3 is TGTGCCAGTAGTATTTCGGACGGGTACGAGCAGTACTTC.

V and J are TRBV7-8 and TRBJ2-1, with TRBD2 identical over 8 bases. The CDR3 length is 18 residues. The V gene's germline CDR1 is SGHVS and CDR2 FQNEAQ. Trimming took 4 bases from V and 3 from J; bases not matched to a gene: 14. CDR3 DNA: TGTGCCAGCAGCTCCCCCCAGACAGCGGGAGAAGACTACAATGAGCAGTTCTTC. The encoded protein is CASSSPQTAGEDYNEQFF.

This clonotype was found a few times. In nucleotides, the CDR3 is TGCAGCGTTGTAAGGCGGGAGGGCCTAGGGCAGTTCTTC. Translated: CSVVRREGLGQFF. The chain employs TRBV29-1 and TRBJ2-1, with TRBD2 matching 9 bases. The length of the CDR3 is 13 residues. V gave up 4 bases and J gave up 12 bases; unmatched junction bases: 10. CDR1 is SQVTM and CDR2 is ANQGSEA in the germline V gene.

This clonotype was detected a few times. The chain carries TRBV28 and TRBJ2-1; D gene uncertain. The CDR3 is made up of 11 amino acids. Germline assignment: CDR1 MDHEN and CDR2 SYDVKM. Trimming left V 3 bases short and J 7 bases short, with 4 bases between. This CDR3 is CASSFRNEQFF. Here the CDR3 DNA reads TGTGCCAGCAGTTTTAGGAATGAGCAGTTCTTC. The variable domain in full, completed from reference TRBV28 and TRBJ2-1, reads DVKVTQSSRYLVKRTGEKVFLECVQDMDHENMFWYRQDPGLGLRLIYFSYDVKMKEKGDIPEGYSVSREKKERFSLILESASTNQTSMYLCASSFRNEQFFGPGTRLTVL.

The chain combines TRBV9 with TRBJ2-5; D gene unclear. Trimming took off 5 bases at V and 3 bases at J, with 11 bases between the two ends. Germline values: CDR1 SGDLS, CDR2 YYNGEE. The CDR3 runs to 13 residues. The CDR3 sequence: CASRGATEETQYF. CDR3 sequence (DNA): TGTGCCAGCAGGGGTGCGACCGAAGAGACCCAGTACTTC.

This clonotype was seen only a few times. In nucleotides, the CDR3 is TGCGCCAGCAGTGAGTGGGCCCGCGCTGGGGAGCTGTTTTTT. This sequence encodes CASSEWARAGELFF. The rearrangement joins TRBV10-2 to TRBJ2-2; D is ambiguous. The V and J ends lost 1 base and 8 bases respectively, with 11 bases between them. This CDR3 comprises 14 residues. Germline V gene lookup returns CDR1 WSHSY and CDR2 SAAADI.

The chain carries TRBV28 and TRBJ2-2, with unresolved D. V shed 2 bases and J shed 3 bases, with 4 bases lying between them. This CDR3 has 13 amino acids. Germline V gene lookup returns CDR1 MDHEN and CDR2 SYDVKM. The CDR3 nucleotides are TGTGCCAGCAGTTTAGACGACACCGGGGAGCTGTTTTTT. This translates into CASSLDDTGELFF.

The J gene is TRBJ2-1, the V gene TRBV20-1, with 7 bases aligning to TRBD1. V was clipped by 5 bases and J by 11 bases; unmatched bases: 15. The length of the CDR3 is 14 residues. Germline loops: CDR1 DFQATT, CDR2 SNEGSKA (reference sequence). DNA of the CDR3: TGCAGTGCTCCCAGACAGGGTCAGAGAGCAAAGCAGTTCTTC. This encodes CSAPRQGQRAKQFF.

This chain uses TRBV5-1 with TRBJ2-3, with D maybe TRBD2 (6 bases). Germline V gene sequence: CDR1 SGHRS, CDR2 YFSETQ. The CDR3 is made up of 16 amino acids. V lost 0 bases, J lost 1 base, and 12 bases lay in between. DNA of the CDR3: TGCGCCAGCAGCTTGGCCGTGACGGGAGGCACAGATACGCAGTATTTT. It yields the protein CASSLAVTGGTDTQYF.